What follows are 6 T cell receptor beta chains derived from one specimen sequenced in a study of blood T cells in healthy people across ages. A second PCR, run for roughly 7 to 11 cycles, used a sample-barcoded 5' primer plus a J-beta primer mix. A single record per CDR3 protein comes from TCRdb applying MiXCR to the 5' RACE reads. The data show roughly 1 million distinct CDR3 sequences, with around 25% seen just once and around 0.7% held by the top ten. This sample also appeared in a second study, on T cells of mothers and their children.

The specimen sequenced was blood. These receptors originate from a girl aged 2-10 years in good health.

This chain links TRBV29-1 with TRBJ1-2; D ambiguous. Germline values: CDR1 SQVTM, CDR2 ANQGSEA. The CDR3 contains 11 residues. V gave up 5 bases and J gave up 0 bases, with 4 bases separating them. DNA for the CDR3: TGCAGCGTTAGGGCTAACTATGGCTACACCTTC. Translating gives CSVRANYGYTF.

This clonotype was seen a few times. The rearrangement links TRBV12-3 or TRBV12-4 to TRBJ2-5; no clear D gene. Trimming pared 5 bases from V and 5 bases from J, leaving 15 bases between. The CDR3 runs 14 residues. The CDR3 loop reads CASSALAARETQYF. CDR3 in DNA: TGTGCCAGCAGTGCCTTGGCGGCGCGGGAGACCCAGTACTTC.

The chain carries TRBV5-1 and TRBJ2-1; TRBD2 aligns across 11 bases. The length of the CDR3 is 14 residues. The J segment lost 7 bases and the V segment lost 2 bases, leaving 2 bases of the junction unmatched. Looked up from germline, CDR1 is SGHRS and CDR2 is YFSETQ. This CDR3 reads CASSFSGGANEQFF. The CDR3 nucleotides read TGCGCCAGCAGCTTTAGCGGGGGGGCGAATGAGCAGTTCTTC. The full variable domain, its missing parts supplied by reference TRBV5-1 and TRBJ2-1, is KAGVTQTPRYLIKTRGQQVTLSCSPISGHRSVSWYQQTPGQGLQFLFEYFSETQRNKGNFPGRFSGRQFSNSRSEMNVSTLELGDSALYLCASSFSGGANEQFFGPGTRLTVL.

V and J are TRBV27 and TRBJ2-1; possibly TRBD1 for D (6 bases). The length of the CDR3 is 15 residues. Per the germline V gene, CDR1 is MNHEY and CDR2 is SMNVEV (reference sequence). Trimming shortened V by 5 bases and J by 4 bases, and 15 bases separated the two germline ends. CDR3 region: CASSRSGTPYNEQFF. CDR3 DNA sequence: TGTGCCAGCAGTAGATCCGGGACACCTTACAATGAGCAGTTCTTC.

Written as DNA, the CDR3 is TGCAGTGCTTCCACCAGCGGACTAGCGGGGGGGCCCGCAGATACGCAGTATTTT. This encodes CSASTSGLAGGPADTQYF. The chain is built from TRBV20-1 and TRBJ2-3; 15 bases align to TRBD2. Germline CDR1 reads DFQATT; CDR2 reads SNEGSKA (reference sequence). The CDR3 covers 18 residues. V was pared by 5 bases and J by 4 bases, with 13 bases of the junction left unmatched.

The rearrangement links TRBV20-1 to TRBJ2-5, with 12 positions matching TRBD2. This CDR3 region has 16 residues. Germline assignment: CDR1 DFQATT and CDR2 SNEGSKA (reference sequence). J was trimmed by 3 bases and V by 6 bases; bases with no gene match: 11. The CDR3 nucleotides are TGCAGTGCGGAGCTTCCGGGACTAGCGGGTGAAGAGACCCAGTACTTC. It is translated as CSAELPGLAGEETQYF.